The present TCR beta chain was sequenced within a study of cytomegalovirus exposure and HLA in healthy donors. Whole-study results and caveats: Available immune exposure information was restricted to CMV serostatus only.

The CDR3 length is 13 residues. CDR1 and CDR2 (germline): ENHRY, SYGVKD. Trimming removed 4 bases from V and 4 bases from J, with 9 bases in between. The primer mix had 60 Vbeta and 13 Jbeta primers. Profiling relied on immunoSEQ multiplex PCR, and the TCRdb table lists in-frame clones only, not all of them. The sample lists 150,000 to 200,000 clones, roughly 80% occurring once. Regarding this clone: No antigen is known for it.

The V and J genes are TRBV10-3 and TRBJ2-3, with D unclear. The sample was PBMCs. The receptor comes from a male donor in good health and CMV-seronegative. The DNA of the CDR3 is TGTGCCATCAGTGGCTCCGAGGCAGATACGCAGTATTTT. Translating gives CAISGSEADTQYF.